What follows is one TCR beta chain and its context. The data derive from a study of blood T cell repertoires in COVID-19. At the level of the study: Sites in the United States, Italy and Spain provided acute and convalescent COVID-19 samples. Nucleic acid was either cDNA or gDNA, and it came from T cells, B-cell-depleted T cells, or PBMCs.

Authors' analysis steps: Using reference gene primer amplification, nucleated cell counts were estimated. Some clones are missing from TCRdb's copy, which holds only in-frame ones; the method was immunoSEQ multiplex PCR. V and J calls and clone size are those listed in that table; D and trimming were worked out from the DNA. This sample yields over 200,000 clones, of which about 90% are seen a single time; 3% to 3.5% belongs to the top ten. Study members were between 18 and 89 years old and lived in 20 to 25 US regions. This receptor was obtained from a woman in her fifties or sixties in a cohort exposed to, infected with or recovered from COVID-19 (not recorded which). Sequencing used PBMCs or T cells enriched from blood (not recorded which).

The CDR3 sequence: CASSLAPLSGGWDEQFF. The CDR3 DNA follows: TGTGCCAGCAGCTTAGCCCCCCTTAGCGGGGGGTGGGATGAGCAGTTCTTC. This chain joins TRBV11-2 and TRBJ2-1, with 10 bases matching TRBD2. Germline CDR1 and CDR2: SGHAT and FQNNGV. The CDR3 covers 17 residues. V lost 1 base, J lost 8 bases, and 11 bases stayed unmatched.